This TCR beta chain was observed in a study of blood T cell repertoires in COVID-19. Study details: Spain, Italy and the United States supplied samples that represented acute and convalescent COVID-19. PBMCs, B-cell-depleted T cells, or T cells provided the cDNA or gDNA that made up the material.

Original data processing: Amplification of reference gene primers provided the estimated nucleated cell counts. Produced via immunoSEQ multiplex PCR; TCRdb's table is partial and in-frame only. V and J calls plus clone size are reproduced from that table; the DNA served to infer D and trimming. There are around 200,000 clones in the sample; 70% to 90% occur only once, and 4.9% lies in the top ten. The sample taken for sequencing was peripheral blood. This clonotype was sampled from a woman older than 75 with acute or convalescent COVID-19.

CDR3 loop: CASSRSPSKRRYF. The CDR3 coding sequence is TGTGCCAGCAGCCGATCTCCTAGCAAAAGACGGTACTTC. The V and J genes are TRBV7-9 and TRBJ2-7; D perhaps matches TRBD2 (5 bases). Germline V gene data show CDR1 as SEHNR and CDR2 as FQNEAQ (reference sequence). CDR3 length equals 13 residues. The germline V and J ends were trimmed by 5 bases and 12 bases, with 20 bases remaining between them.